These T cell receptor beta chains were read from a single sample in a study of early T cells in non-severe SARS-CoV-2 infection. TCRdb re-called the 5' RACE reads with MiXCR, one entry per CDR3 protein. The data show tens of thousands of distinct CDR3 sequences, 9% to 10% seen once. The specimen sequenced was whole blood. These receptors were obtained from an adult who was a healthcare worker with PCR-confirmed SARS-CoV-2 infection or an uninfected control (not recorded which). Each CDR3 is given with its conserved first and last residue. A D gene is named only where the DNA matches it firmly. The listing skips clone size in some rows; elsewhere it reads once, few, many or a size class.

CDR3 DNA: TGTGCCAGCAGCCAAAACCCAGGGTCGGGCACAGATACGCAGTATTTT; CDR3 protein: CASSQNPGSGTDTQYF; D gene: .; J gene: TRBJ2-3; clone size: few; V gene: TRBV7-2
CDR3 DNA: TGTGCCAGCAGCCAAAAACTGGGATTTTCCACCGGGGAGCTGTTTTTT; CDR3 protein: CASSQKLGFSTGELFF; D gene: .; J gene: TRBJ2-2; clone size: .; V gene: TRBV5-6
CDR3 DNA: TGCAGCGTTGAGCCAGGCCCTTCCTATGGCTACACCTTC; CDR3 protein: CSVEPGPSYGYTF; D gene: .; J gene: TRBJ1-2; clone size: many; V gene: TRBV29-1
CDR3 DNA: TGCAGCTTCTGGACAGGAGGGAGCGAGCAGTACTTC; CDR3 protein: CSFWTGGSEQYF; D gene: .; J gene: TRBJ2-7; clone size: many; V gene: TRBV29-1
CDR3 DNA: TGTGCCAGCAGCTTAGACCAGGGAGATACGCAGTATTTT; CDR3 protein: CASSLDQGDTQYF; D gene: .; J gene: TRBJ2-3; clone size: many; V gene: TRBV11-3
CDR3 DNA: TGCGCCAGCAGCTTGGTCTTAGCGGGGGGGCCTTCCGAGCAGTTCTTC; CDR3 protein: CASSLVLAGGPSEQFF; D gene: TRBD2; J gene: TRBJ2-1; clone size: many; V gene: TRBV5-1
CDR3 DNA: TGCAGCGTTGCATTCAGCTCTGGGGCCAACGTCCTGACTTTC; CDR3 protein: CSVAFSSGANVLTF; D gene: .; J gene: TRBJ2-6; clone size: few; V gene: TRBV29-1
CDR3 DNA: TGTGCCATCCGGTCCGGGGGCCCTGAAGCTTTCTTT; CDR3 protein: CAIRSGGPEAFF; D gene: .; J gene: TRBJ1-1; clone size: few; V gene: TRBV11-1
CDR3 DNA: TGCGCCAGCAGCCCACGGACTAGCGGGGACCTAGGAGCCCAGTACTTC; CDR3 protein: CASSPRTSGDLGAQYF; D gene: TRBD2; J gene: TRBJ2-5; clone size: few; V gene: TRBV5-1
CDR3 DNA: TGTGCCAGCAGAAGCGGGACAGGGGGCGAGCAGTACTTC; CDR3 protein: CASRSGTGGEQYF; D gene: TRBD1; J gene: TRBJ2-7; clone size: many; V gene: TRBV11-3
CDR3 DNA: TGTGCCAGCAGCCCGGGGAGGGCACCCCAAGTGAGCAATGAGCAGTTCTTC; CDR3 protein: CASSPGRAPQVSNEQFF; D gene: TRBD2; J gene: TRBJ2-1; clone size: many; V gene: TRBV3-1
CDR3 DNA: TGCAGCGGTGTGACAGGCTTCTCCTACAATGAGCAGTTCTTC; CDR3 protein: CSGVTGFSYNEQFF; D gene: .; J gene: TRBJ2-1; clone size: .; V gene: TRBV29-1
CDR3 DNA: TGTGCCACCTTCCGCGAGGGCACCGAGCTGTTTTTT; CDR3 protein: CATFREGTELFF; D gene: .; J gene: TRBJ2-2; clone size: few; V gene: TRBV6-6
CDR3 DNA: TGTGCCAGCATCGGTAGCTCCTACGAGCAGTACTTC; CDR3 protein: CASIGSSYEQYF; D gene: .; J gene: TRBJ2-7; clone size: many; V gene: TRBV6-2/TRBV6-3
CDR3 DNA: TGTGCCAGCATCATAAGCACAGGGGCGCAGGGCTACACCTTC; CDR3 protein: CASIISTGAQGYTF; D gene: TRBD1; J gene: TRBJ1-2; clone size: many; V gene: TRBV28
CDR3 DNA: TGTGCCAGTAGTATACAGGGGGATAACTATGGCTACACCTTC; CDR3 protein: CASSIQGDNYGYTF; D gene: TRBD1; J gene: TRBJ1-2; clone size: many; V gene: TRBV19
CDR3 DNA: TGTGCCAGCAGCCAAGACCCCGGACTAGCAAGTGAGCAGTTCTTC; CDR3 protein: CASSQDPGLASEQFF; D gene: TRBD2; J gene: TRBJ2-1; clone size: .; V gene: TRBV3-1
CDR3 DNA: TGCGCCAGCAGTGAATCTGGGGTGCCCACCCTCTATGGCTACACCTTC; CDR3 protein: CASSESGVPTLYGYTF; D gene: .; J gene: TRBJ1-2; clone size: many; V gene: TRBV10-1
CDR3 DNA: TGTGCCAGCAGCTTACCGGGACAAGAGACCCAGTACTTC; CDR3 protein: CASSLPGQETQYF; D gene: .; J gene: TRBJ2-5; clone size: many; V gene: TRBV7-9
CDR3 DNA: TGCAGTGCACGAGGACTAGCGGAACCCTATACGCAGCATTTT; CDR3 protein: CSARGLAEPYTQHF; D gene: .; J gene: TRBJ1-5; clone size: many; V gene: TRBV20-1
CDR3 DNA: TGTGCCAGCAGCTTGATGGGGACAGAGAACACCGGGGAGCTGTTTTTT; CDR3 protein: CASSLMGTENTGELFF; D gene: TRBD1; J gene: TRBJ2-2; clone size: few; V gene: TRBV7-6
CDR3 DNA: TGTGCCAGCAGCCGAGGGACAGGGCTGAATGAAAAACTGTTTTTT; CDR3 protein: CASSRGTGLNEKLFF; D gene: TRBD1; J gene: TRBJ1-4; clone size: many; V gene: TRBV7-6
CDR3 DNA: TGTGCCAGCAGCTTAGTGGCTAGCGGGCTATACGAGCAGTACTTC; CDR3 protein: CASSLVASGLYEQYF; D gene: TRBD2; J gene: TRBJ2-7; clone size: many; V gene: TRBV7-2
CDR3 DNA: TGTGCCAGCAGTTTATCACCAGGGATGAACACTGAAGCTTTCTTT; CDR3 protein: CASSLSPGMNTEAFF; D gene: .; J gene: TRBJ1-1; clone size: .; V gene: TRBV27
CDR3 DNA: TGCAGCGTGTCACAGGCCCACTATGGCTACACCTTC; CDR3 protein: CSVSQAHYGYTF; D gene: .; J gene: TRBJ1-2; clone size: many; V gene: TRBV29-1
CDR3 DNA: TGTGCCAGCAGTGGAGTGGGTGTCAGTTACGAGCAGTACTTC; CDR3 protein: CASSGVGVSYEQYF; D gene: .; J gene: TRBJ2-7; clone size: .; V gene: TRBV6-1
CDR3 DNA: TGTGCCAGCAGTTCCACCCCCCCGCTCTGGACGGAGACCCAGTACTTC; CDR3 protein: CASSSTPPLWTETQYF; D gene: .; J gene: TRBJ2-5; clone size: .; V gene: TRBV6-6
CDR3 DNA: TGTGCCAGCAGCCAGACGATAGCGGGGGGGCCCCGCACAGATACGCAGTATTTT; CDR3 protein: CASSQTIAGGPRTDTQYF; D gene: TRBD2; J gene: TRBJ2-3; clone size: many; V gene: TRBV3-1
CDR3 DNA: TGTGCCAGCAGCTCACTAGGCGAGCAGTACTTC; CDR3 protein: CASSSLGEQYF; D gene: .; J gene: TRBJ2-7; clone size: .; V gene: TRBV7-6
CDR3 DNA: TGTGCCAGCAGCTCGACAGGGGAAAATTCACCCCTCCACTTT; CDR3 protein: CASSSTGENSPLHF; D gene: TRBD1; J gene: TRBJ1-6; clone size: many; V gene: TRBV13
CDR3 DNA: TGTGCCAGCAGCTTGCGGGCCGGGGAGCTGTTTTTT; CDR3 protein: CASSLRAGELFF; D gene: .; J gene: TRBJ2-2; clone size: few; V gene: TRBV7-2
CDR3 DNA: TGTGCCAGCAGCCCAGGGCCGAACTATGGCTACACCTTC; CDR3 protein: CASSPGPNYGYTF; D gene: .; J gene: TRBJ1-2; clone size: many; V gene: TRBV27
CDR3 DNA: TGTGCCAGTAGTGTGGACAGCTCCTACAATGAGCAGTTCTTC; CDR3 protein: CASSVDSSYNEQFF; D gene: .; J gene: TRBJ2-1; clone size: .; V gene: TRBV19
CDR3 DNA: TGTGCCAGCAGCCCAGGGGGTCGGGCATCCGAGCAGTACTTC; CDR3 protein: CASSPGGRASEQYF; D gene: TRBD1; J gene: TRBJ2-7; clone size: many; V gene: TRBV7-8
CDR3 DNA: TGTGCCAGCAGTTTAATTGATACGCAGTATTTT; CDR3 protein: CASSLIDTQYF; D gene: .; J gene: TRBJ2-3; clone size: many; V gene: TRBV12-3/TRBV12-4
CDR3 DNA: TGTGCCAGCAGCTTAGTTTCCGGGGGGCGTTACGAGCAGTACTTC; CDR3 protein: CASSLVSGGRYEQYF; D gene: .; J gene: TRBJ2-7; clone size: many; V gene: TRBV11-2
CDR3 DNA: TGCAGTGCTAGAAGGACAGAGAACACTGAAGCTTTCTTT; CDR3 protein: CSARRTENTEAFF; D gene: .; J gene: TRBJ1-1; clone size: many; V gene: TRBV20-1
CDR3 DNA: TGTGCCAGCAGCACCAGACAGGGTGAAGGGGAGACCCAGTACTTC; CDR3 protein: CASSTRQGEGETQYF; D gene: TRBD1; J gene: TRBJ2-5; clone size: many; V gene: TRBV11-3
CDR3 DNA: TGTGCCAGCAGGCCTTACACCGGGGAGCTGTTTTTT; CDR3 protein: CASRPYTGELFF; D gene: .; J gene: TRBJ2-2; clone size: many; V gene: TRBV6-5
CDR3 DNA: TGTGCCAGCAGCTCACCCAGGGCCGACCAAGAGACCCAGTACTTC; CDR3 protein: CASSSPRADQETQYF; D gene: .; J gene: TRBJ2-5; clone size: .; V gene: TRBV7-6
CDR3 DNA: TGTGCCAGCAGTTTTACAGGGCTGAGCACCGGGGAGCTGTTTTTT; CDR3 protein: CASSFTGLSTGELFF; D gene: .; J gene: TRBJ2-2; clone size: many; V gene: TRBV12-3/TRBV12-4
CDR3 DNA: TGTGCCAGCGGTTTAATTGGGACTTACGAGCAGTACTTC; CDR3 protein: CASGLIGTYEQYF; D gene: .; J gene: TRBJ2-7; clone size: few; V gene: TRBV5-4